This T cell receptor (beta chain) is drawn from a study of cytomegalovirus exposure and HLA in healthy donors (dated by TCRdb to 2016 to 2017). Regarding the study in general: In an earlier analysis of 587 of the donors, around 290 Gb of sequence data and 90 million to 120 million unique TCR beta sequences from roughly 200 million T cells were reported. The aim of the study was to test whether cataloging public T cell receptors could identify signatures of past pathogen exposure. Both class I and class II loci were covered by HLA typing, at four-digit resolution. To predict cytomegalovirus infection status, the study combined high-throughput TCR immunosequencing, statistical association of individual TCRs with disease status, and machine learning. Every repertoire in the discovery cohort had been generated on one and the same sequencing platform. Among roughly 400 genotyped donors of the cohort, an average of about 220,000 unique TCR beta nucleotide sequences was sequenced per donor, of which roughly 18% were non-productive. Alongside the repertoire data, information on donor age, sex, ethnicity and CMV serostatus was compiled. In addition to the first cohort of about 650 subjects, a separate validation cohort of 100 to 150 different subjects was used. About five DR-DQ haplotypes were handled as single units for association and clustering because linkage in the cohort was strong. In the later analysis, no new phenotypic data were used to find candidate immune exposures; instead, reliance was placed on TCR beta sequences and their occurrence across donors. An earlier analysis of about 620 of the donors applied high-throughput TCR beta sequencing to assess whether each TCR beta V gene segment acted as functional or pseudogenic. A later genetic analysis took genome-wide SNP genotypes for about 55% of the roughly 670 donors and used that subset as a discovery cohort. An early release covering over 500 HLA-typed donors comprised about 320 gigabases of sequencing data and tens of millions of unique TCR sequences. Using immunosequencing, the study profiled T cell repertoires from around 680 subjects and related those repertoires to cytomegalovirus serostatus. The number of donors typed differed by locus, with about 620-630 for A, B, C, DRB1 and DQB1, more than 500 for DQA1, approximately 570 for DPA1, and 450 to 480 for DPB1. A later analysis re-examined previously published TCR beta repertoires from more than 650 donors and added high-resolution HLA genotyping to investigate patterns of TCR occurrence. The genetic ancestry cluster associated with self-reported Caucasian donors included 70% to 85% of the roughly 410 genotyped donors. Points the paper makes about the study in general: Over 15 rarely observed V segments, including chromosome 9 orphons, were excluded from the earlier analysis of about 500 of the donors because counts were too low. A later analysis found that most CMV-associated TCR beta chains appeared HLA-restricted, with HLA associations seemingly driven largely by CMV exposure. Several of the top co-occurrence clusters appeared to be linked to parvovirus B19, influenza, CMV and Epstein-Barr virus, according to a later analysis. Specific HLA alleles were associated with some 15,000 TCR beta sequences at a false discovery rate of 0.05 in a later analysis. Sequencing depth was assumed to be roughly uniform across donors in the presence/absence analyses, though that assumption may not hold. In a later genetic analysis, fewer N-insertions in productive TCRs were reported among donors in an Asian-associated ancestry cluster than the roughly 700-donor mean. According to the authors, the approach could potentially be generalized to other disease states and immunological phenotypes. The only immune exposure information available for the cohort was CMV serostatus. In vitro tests confirmed that a few of the cytomegalovirus-associated TCR beta chains recognize cytomegalovirus antigens. In a later analysis, TCR association rates were found to vary across HLA loci, with the most associated TCRs seen for DRB1 alleles and the fewest for HLA-C alleles. Because some donors lacked HLA typing at each locus, the association tests relied only on the typed subset. Linkage disequilibrium might explain the correlated functional status among segregating V segments, but an unknown experimental factor could not be excluded. An association between a missense DCLRE1C variant and V-gene and J-gene trimming of TCR beta chains was found in a later genetic analysis and replicated in an independent cohort. In a later analysis, HLA-associated TCR beta chains showed more clonal expansion and lower generation probabilities than non-associated chains that were equally common. A group of highly shared sequence variants was considered likely to be a technical artifact of the sequencing pipeline. In an earlier analysis of under 600 of the donors, most TCR beta V segments were observed in productive rearrangements about 90% or about 30% of the time, broadly matching IMGT annotations. Cytomegalovirus status was reported to be diagnosed by the classifier with high specificity and sensitivity in both the original and validation cohorts. Strong co-occurrence of HLA alleles, especially DR and DQ, made assigning TCR associations to individual alleles difficult. This cohort had only TCR beta chains sequenced, and the lack of alpha or paired-chain data limited which features could be detected. Most TCR sequences were seen in very few donors, while some public TCRs were found in many individuals. A total of 164 TCR beta chains were listed by the study as associated with cytomegalovirus. A further reported finding was that TCR beta sequences accurately predicted the HLA-A and HLA-B alleles for most subjects in the first cohort.

Remarks on this clone: The antigen it binds to is not known. The record has no base qualities; no much larger clone is one base away.

The cohort consisted of hundreds of healthy bone marrow donors. At the time of sampling, every cohort member was nominally healthy, though immune exposures that went unrecorded were likely present. The donor was CMV seronegative and belonged to the group of around 350 seronegative cohort members. A peripheral blood sample was collected from each donor, and TCR beta sequencing was performed on peripheral blood mononuclear cells. The Qiagen DNeasy Blood Extraction Kit was used to extract genomic DNA from the blood cell samples. The library was built by means of the immunoSEQ multiplex PCR assay. The multiplex PCR relied on a mix of 60 forward primers for TCR Vbeta segments and 13 reverse primers for TCR Jbeta segments. The CDR3 region of rearranged TCR beta genes was amplified from genomic DNA by a multiplex PCR assay. The Illumina HiSeq System was used to sequence the amplified TCR beta libraries as 87-base-pair reads. On the authors' methods: A later analysis counted tens of millions of unique TCR beta chains across the 666 repertoires, and some 11 million of these chains were shared by at least two donors. To remove PCR and sequencing errors, raw reads were error-corrected and collapsed into unique sequences using a nearest-neighbor algorithm that merged closely related sequences. V, D and J gene segments were assigned by aligning CDR3 sequences to IMGT reference sequences. For a sequence to be retained, a match of at least six nucleotides was required to both a V gene segment and a J gene segment. A rearrangement counted as productive if the CDR3 had no stop codons and remained in frame with V and J, and every other rearrangement counted as non-productive. Following IMGT convention, CDR3 was defined as the stretch from the second conserved V-encoded cysteine to the conserved J-encoded phenylalanine. The earlier analysis of roughly 590 of the donors excluded sequences that lacked an unambiguous match to a single V gene segment. An earlier analysis of a few hundred of the donors classified V segments as functional when productive rearrangements were above 56.7% and as segregating when the standard deviation between donors was above 5%. A statistical classification framework was developed to diagnose cytomegalovirus status using the catalog of TCR beta chain sequences. In a later analysis, V and J genes were assigned by comparing TCR nucleotide sequences against IMGT/GENE-DB human TR gene sequences. In a later analysis, CDR3 sequences and most-parsimonious VDJ recombination scenarios were assigned using the TCRdist pipeline. In a later analysis, each TCR beta chain was defined by its CDR3 amino acid sequence together with its V-gene family, and reads without a unique V-gene family were excluded. In a later analysis, 500 to 650 highly shared, low-generation-probability nucleotide sequences were removed to address suspected cross-contamination and a sequencing artifact. A later analysis calculated a clonal expansion index for each public chain from normalized within-repertoire ranks of inferred template counts. In a later analysis, generation probabilities were computed using a VDJ recombination model fitted to out-of-frame rearrangements, and the results were checked against IGoR. Hypergeometric tests were used in a later analysis to score TCR-TCR, TCR-HLA and TCR-CMV co-occurrence, with a repertoire-size bias correction applied to the TCR pairs. To estimate false discovery rates, a later analysis permuted the HLA or CMV assignments 20 times. In a later analysis, co-occurring TCRs were grouped using DBSCAN, and TCRdist sequence similarity was added for clustering within HLA-allele-positive subsets. Co-occurrence clustering excluded repertoires with fewer than 30,000 or more than 120,000 public chains, plus five with anomalous nucleotide sharing. In TCRdb, the immuneACCESS table is reduced to in-frame sequences with V and J assigned. These tables do not hold every clone; where another copy was compared, an unresolved V gene accounts for under half, and the others remain unexplained. That table gives V, J and clone size, and the DNA gave D and trimming. The sample yields tens of thousands of clones; roughly 80% were counted once. The top ten clones comprise about 2.2% of the sample.

Material: PBMCs. The TCR comes from a man in his forties or fifties in good health and CMV-seronegative.

At the DNA level, the sequence is TGTGCCAGTAGTAACCGGGACAGGGGGTACAATGAGCAGTTCTTC. This yields the protein CASSNRDRGYNEQFF. The chain links TRBV19 with TRBJ2-1, with TRBD1 identical over 11 junction bases. Measured from the cysteine to the phenylalanine, the CDR3 is 15 residues long. The kept DNA is CDR3 alone, 45 bases in frame from the first base. Unmatched junction bases come to 3, with V trimmed by 4 bases and J by 4 bases. The germline V gene (reference sequence) sets CDR1 to LNHDA and CDR2 to SQIVND.